A single sample gave rise to the 4 T cell receptor beta chains below, sequenced in a study of shared clonotypes between healthy human individuals. Repertoires were generated with immunoSEQ multiplex PCR, while TCRdb's copy carries only in-frame clones and drops some. The data hold 1,400,000 or so clones, with approximately 98.5% observed a single time. Sequences were obtained from naive CD4+ T cells sorted from blood. Stated subset: CD45RA+ positively selected. These receptors were obtained from a man aged 30 to 45 in good health.

The V and J genes are TRBV28 and TRBJ1-1; the D gene is possibly TRBD1 (6 bases). The V end lost 3 bases, the J end lost 3 bases, and 29 bases lay between the germline ends. The CDR3 sequence is 20 residues long. Per germline, CDR1 MDHEN and CDR2 SYDVKM. CDR3 in amino acids: CASSFSGSSVFGGRHTEAFF. CDR3 bases: TGTGCCAGCAGTTTTAGCGGAAGCTCGGTGTTTGGGGGGCGTCACACTGAAGCTTTCTTT. Full variable domain (remainder filled in from reference TRBV28 and TRBJ1-1): DVKVTQSSRYLVKRTGEKVFLECVQDMDHENMFWYRQDPGLGLRLIYFSYDVKMKEKGDIPEGYSVSREKKERFSLILESASTNQTSMYLCASSFSGSSVFGGRHTEAFFGQGTRLTVV.

The rearrangement links TRBV28 to TRBJ2-5, with a weak D call TRBD1 (5 bases). Germline values: CDR1 MDHEN, CDR2 SYDVKM. Trimming shortened V by 6 bases and J by 13 bases, and 18 bases separated the two germline ends. CDR3 length: 12 amino acids. The CDR3 loop reads CASSKTVPSPYF. For the CDR3, the DNA is TGTGCCAGCAGCAAGACAGTGCCTAGTCCGTACTTC.

J is TRBJ2-3 and V is TRBV7-2; D not resolved. CDR3 length: 12 residues. Trimming pared 4 bases from V and 7 bases from J, leaving 9 bases between. CDR1 is SGHTA and CDR2 is FQGNSA in the germline V gene. CDR3 in amino acids: CASSSAYNTQYF. CDR3 sequence (DNA): TGTGCCAGCAGCTCCGCTTACAATACGCAGTATTTT.

Note on this clone: The identical CDR3 is also encoded by other nucleotide sequences in the sample. The chain carries TRBV7-9 and TRBJ2-3, with 10 nucleotides matching TRBD2. Germline V gene sequence: CDR1 SEHNR, CDR2 FQNEAQ (reference sequence). Trimming took 5 bases from V and 1 from J; bases not matched to a gene: 3. This CDR3 is 15 amino acids long. CDR3 sequence: CASSPLAGGTDTQYF. The CDR3 DNA reads as TGTGCCAGCAGCCCGCTAGCGGGAGGCACAGATACGCAGTATTTT.